This T cell receptor (beta chain) was identified in a study of cytomegalovirus exposure and HLA in healthy donors. Study overall: From donors who were HLA-typed, an early data release held around 80 million unique TCRs. Falling in the Caucasian-associated ancestry cluster were approximately 84% of some 400 genotyped donors.

With regard to this clone: The target antigen is unknown.

Study-wide points: The classifier, whose performance was assessed in both the original and validation cohorts, reportedly diagnosed cytomegalovirus status with high specificity and sensitivity.

This CDR3 has 14 amino acids. It was with 60 Vbeta and 13 Jbeta primers that the PCR ran. Libraries were prepared by immunoSEQ multiplex PCR; TCRdb keeps only in-frame clonotypes and omits some of them. The table records 150,000 to 180,000 clones, about 88% of them present only once. Sequenced sample: PBMCs. This sequence was found in a woman aged 18-30 years in good health and CMV-seronegative. V gene TRBV12-1 combines with J gene TRBJ2-2; the DNA was not used to check the table's D call, TRBD1. TRBV12-1 is a documented pseudogene. The CDR3 sequence is CASSTEGATGELFF. DNA of the CDR3: TGTGCCAGCAGCACCGAGGGGGCAACCGGGGAGCTGTTTTTT.